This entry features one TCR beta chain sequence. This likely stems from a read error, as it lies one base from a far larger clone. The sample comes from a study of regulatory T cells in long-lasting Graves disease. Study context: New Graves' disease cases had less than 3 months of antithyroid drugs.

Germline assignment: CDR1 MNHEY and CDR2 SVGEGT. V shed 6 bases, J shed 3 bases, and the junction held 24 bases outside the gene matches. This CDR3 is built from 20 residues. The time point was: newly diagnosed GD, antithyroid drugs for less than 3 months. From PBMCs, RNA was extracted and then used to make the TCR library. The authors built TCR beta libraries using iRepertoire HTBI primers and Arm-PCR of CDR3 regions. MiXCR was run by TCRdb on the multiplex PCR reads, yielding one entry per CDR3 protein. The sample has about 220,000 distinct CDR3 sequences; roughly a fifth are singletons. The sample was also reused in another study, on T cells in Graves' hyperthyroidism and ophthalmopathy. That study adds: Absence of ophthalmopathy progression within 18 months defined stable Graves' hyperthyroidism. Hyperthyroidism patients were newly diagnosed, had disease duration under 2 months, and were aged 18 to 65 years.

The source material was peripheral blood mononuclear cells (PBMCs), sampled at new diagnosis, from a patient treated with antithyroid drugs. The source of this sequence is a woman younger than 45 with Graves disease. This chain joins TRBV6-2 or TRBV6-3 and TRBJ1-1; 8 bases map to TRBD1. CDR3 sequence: CASRDWKPDRATTADTEAFF. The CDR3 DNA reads TGTGCCAGCAGAGATTGGAAACCGGACAGGGCGACGACTGCGGACACTGAAGCTTTCTTT.